The 4 T cell receptor beta chains in this list originate from one sample, sequenced in a study of T cell changes during pregnancy in multiple sclerosis. Some clones are missing from TCRdb's copy, which holds only in-frame ones; the method was immunoSEQ multiplex PCR. This table has 75,000 to 95,000 clones, 75% to 95% appearing once. The sample here was peripheral blood, taken before pregnancy. The receptor set was obtained from a female donor with multiple sclerosis, enrolled in a pregnancy study.

The CDR3, as DNA: TGCGCCAGCAGCCGGCGGGACTTTGGCACAGATACGCAGTATTTT. The encoded protein is CASSRRDFGTDTQYF. J is TRBJ2-3 and V is TRBV4-1; tentatively, D is TRBD2 (6 bases). The CDR3 consists of 15 residues. Germline V CDR1 and CDR2: MGHRA, YSYEKL. Trimming stripped 4 bases from V and 1 base from J, with 12 bases between.

The chain links TRBV7-2 to TRBJ1-5; TRBD1 is a possible D gene (5 bases). Germline V gives CDR1 SGHTA, CDR2 FQGNSA. This CDR3 spans 15 amino acids. V was pared by 4 bases and J by 4 bases, with 14 bases between. DNA for the CDR3: TGTGCCAGCAGCTCGGTGGGGCAGTTGAATCAGCCCCAGCATTTT. It codes for CASSSVGQLNQPQHF. The complete variable domain, with remaining parts taken from reference TRBV7-2 and TRBJ1-5, reads GAGVSQSPSNKVTEKGKDVELRCDPISGHTALYWYRQSLGQGLEFLIYFQGNSAPDKSGLPSDRFSAERTGGSVSTLTIQRTQQEDSAVYLCASSSVGQLNQPQHFGDGTRLSIL.

V gene TRBV19 combines with J gene TRBJ1-4; perhaps TRBD1 as D (5 bases). The CDR3 loop spans 15 amino acids. Per the germline V gene, CDR1 is LNHDA and CDR2 is SQIVND (reference sequence). V dropped 7 bases and J dropped 7 bases, with 19 bases sitting between them. The CDR3 nucleotides read TGTGCCAGTACTCCTCAGGGAAAATTAAGTGAAAAACTGTTTTTT. Amino acids: CASTPQGKLSEKLFF. Full variable domain (remainder filled in from reference TRBV19 and TRBJ1-4): DGGITQSPKYLFRKEGQNVTLSCEQNLNHDAMYWYRQDPGQGLRLIYYSQIVNDFQKGDIAEGYSVSREKKESFPLTVTSAQKNPTAFYLCASTPQGKLSEKLFFGSGTQLSVL.

The rearrangement uses TRBV2 and TRBJ1-5; maybe TRBD1 (6 bases). Germline CDR1 reads SNHLY; CDR2 reads FYNNEI. V shed 2 bases and J shed 7 bases, with 15 bases lying between them. The length of the CDR3 is 15 residues. CDR3 sequence reads: CASSEWTDSTQPQHF. As DNA, the CDR3 is TGTGCCAGCAGTGAATGGACAGATTCGACCCAGCCCCAGCATTTT.